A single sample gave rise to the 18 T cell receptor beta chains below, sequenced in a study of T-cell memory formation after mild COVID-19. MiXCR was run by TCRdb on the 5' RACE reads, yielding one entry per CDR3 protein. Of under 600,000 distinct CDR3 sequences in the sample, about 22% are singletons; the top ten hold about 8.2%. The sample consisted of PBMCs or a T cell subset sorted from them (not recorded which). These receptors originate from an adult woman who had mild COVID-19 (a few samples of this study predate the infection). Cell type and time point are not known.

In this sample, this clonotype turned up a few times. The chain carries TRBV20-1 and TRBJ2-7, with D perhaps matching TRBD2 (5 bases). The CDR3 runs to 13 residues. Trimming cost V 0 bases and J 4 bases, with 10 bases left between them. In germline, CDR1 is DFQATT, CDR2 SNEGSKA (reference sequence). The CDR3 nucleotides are TGCAGTGCTAGAGAGGGAACGGGATACGAGCAGTACTTC. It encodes CSAREGTGYEQYF.

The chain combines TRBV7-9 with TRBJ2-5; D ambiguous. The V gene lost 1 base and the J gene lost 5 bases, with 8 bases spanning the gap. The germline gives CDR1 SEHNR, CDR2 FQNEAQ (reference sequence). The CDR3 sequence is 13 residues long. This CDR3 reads CASSLVTGETQYF. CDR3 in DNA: TGTGCCAGCAGCTTAGTTACTGGGGAGACCCAGTACTTC.

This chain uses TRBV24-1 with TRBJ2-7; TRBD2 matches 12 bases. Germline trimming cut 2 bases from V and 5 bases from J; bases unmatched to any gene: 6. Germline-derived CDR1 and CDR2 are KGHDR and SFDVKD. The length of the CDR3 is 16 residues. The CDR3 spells CATSDSGLAGGNEQYF. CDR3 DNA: TGTGCCACCAGTGATTCGGGACTAGCGGGTGGAAACGAGCAGTACTTC.

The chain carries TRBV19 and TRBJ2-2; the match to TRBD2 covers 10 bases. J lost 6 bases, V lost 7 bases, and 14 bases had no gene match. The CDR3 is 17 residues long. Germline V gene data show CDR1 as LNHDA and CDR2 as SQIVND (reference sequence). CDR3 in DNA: TGTGCCAGTACGCAAAGCGGGGGGGTTCGGAAGGCCGGGGAGCTGTTTTTT. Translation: CASTQSGGVRKAGELFF.

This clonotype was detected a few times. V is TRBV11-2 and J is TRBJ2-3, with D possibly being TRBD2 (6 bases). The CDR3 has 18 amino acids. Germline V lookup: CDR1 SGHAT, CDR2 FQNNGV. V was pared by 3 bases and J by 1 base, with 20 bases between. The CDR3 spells CASSLDYWGGTGTDTQYF. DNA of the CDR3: TGTGCCAGCAGCTTGGATTATTGGGGAGGTACAGGCACAGATACGCAGTATTTT.

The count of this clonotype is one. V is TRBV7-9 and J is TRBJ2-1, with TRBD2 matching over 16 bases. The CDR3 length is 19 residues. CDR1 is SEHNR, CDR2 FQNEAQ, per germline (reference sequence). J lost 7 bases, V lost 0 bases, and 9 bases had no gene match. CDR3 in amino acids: CASSLALGLAGGLRNEQFF. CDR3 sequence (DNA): TGTGCCAGCAGCTTAGCCTTGGGACTAGCGGGGGGGCTTAGAAATGAGCAGTTCTTC.

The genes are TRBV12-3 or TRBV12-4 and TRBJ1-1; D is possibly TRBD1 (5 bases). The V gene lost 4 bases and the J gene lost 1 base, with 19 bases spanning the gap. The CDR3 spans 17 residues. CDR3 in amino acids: CASSSPAGGGTNTEAFF. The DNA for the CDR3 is TGTGCCAGCAGTTCCCCAGCGGGGGGGGGTACGAACACTGAAGCTTTCTTT.

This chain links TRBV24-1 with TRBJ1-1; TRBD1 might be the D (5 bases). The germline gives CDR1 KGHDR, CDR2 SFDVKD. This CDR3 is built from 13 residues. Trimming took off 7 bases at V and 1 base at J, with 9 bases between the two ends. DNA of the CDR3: TGTGCCACCAGGGGACGAACGAACACTGAAGCTTTCTTT. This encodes CATRGRTNTEAFF.

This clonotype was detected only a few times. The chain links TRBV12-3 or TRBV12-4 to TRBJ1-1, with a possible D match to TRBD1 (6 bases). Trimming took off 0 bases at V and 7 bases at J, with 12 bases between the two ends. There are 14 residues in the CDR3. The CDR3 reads CASSLAAGALEAFF. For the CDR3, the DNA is TGTGCCAGCAGTTTAGCCGCAGGGGCCCTTGAAGCTTTCTTT.

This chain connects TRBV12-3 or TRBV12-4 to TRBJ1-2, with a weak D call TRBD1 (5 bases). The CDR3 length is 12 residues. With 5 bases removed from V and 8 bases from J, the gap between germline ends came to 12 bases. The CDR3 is CASSRGQDGYTF. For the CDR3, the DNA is TGTGCCAGCAGTCGAGGACAAGACGGCTACACCTTC.

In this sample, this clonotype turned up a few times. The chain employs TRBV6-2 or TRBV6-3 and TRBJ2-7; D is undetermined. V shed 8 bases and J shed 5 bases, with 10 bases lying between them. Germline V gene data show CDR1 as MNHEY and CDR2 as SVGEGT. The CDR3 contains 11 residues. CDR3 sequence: CASVIGDEQYF. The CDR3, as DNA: TGTGCCAGCGTTATTGGTGACGAGCAGTACTTC.

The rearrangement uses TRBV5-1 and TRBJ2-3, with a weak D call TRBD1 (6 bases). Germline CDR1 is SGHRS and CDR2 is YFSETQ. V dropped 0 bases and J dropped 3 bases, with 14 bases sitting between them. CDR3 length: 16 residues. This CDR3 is CASSLGQVTGTDTQYF. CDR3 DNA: TGCGCCAGCAGCTTGGGACAGGTAACCGGGACAGATACGCAGTATTTT.

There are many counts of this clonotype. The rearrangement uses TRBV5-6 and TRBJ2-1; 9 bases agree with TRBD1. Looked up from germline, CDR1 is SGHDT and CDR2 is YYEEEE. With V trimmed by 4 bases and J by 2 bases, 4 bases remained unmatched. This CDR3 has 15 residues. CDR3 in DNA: TGTGCCAGCAGCCCCGGGACAGGGCCCTACAATGAGCAGTTCTTC. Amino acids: CASSPGTGPYNEQFF.

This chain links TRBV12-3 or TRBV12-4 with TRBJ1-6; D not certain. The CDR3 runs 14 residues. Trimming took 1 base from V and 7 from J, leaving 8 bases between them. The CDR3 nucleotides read TGTGCCAGCAGTTTAGGACGGAAGAATTCACCCCTCCACTTT. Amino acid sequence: CASSLGRKNSPLHF.

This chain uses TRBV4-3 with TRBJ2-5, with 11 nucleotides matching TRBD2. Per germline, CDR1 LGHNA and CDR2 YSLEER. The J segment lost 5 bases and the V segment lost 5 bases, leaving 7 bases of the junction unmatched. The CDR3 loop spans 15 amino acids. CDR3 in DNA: TGCGCCAGCAGCTATAGCGGGAGGGCCGAGGAGACCCAGTACTTC. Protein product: CASSYSGRAEETQYF.

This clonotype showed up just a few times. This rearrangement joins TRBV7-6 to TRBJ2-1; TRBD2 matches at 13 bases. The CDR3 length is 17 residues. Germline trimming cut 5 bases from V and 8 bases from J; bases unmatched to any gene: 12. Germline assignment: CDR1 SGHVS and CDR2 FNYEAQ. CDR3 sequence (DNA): TGTGCCAGCAGCCATACCCCACTAGCGGGAGGGCCGGATGAGCAGTTCTTC. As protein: CASSHTPLAGGPDEQFF.

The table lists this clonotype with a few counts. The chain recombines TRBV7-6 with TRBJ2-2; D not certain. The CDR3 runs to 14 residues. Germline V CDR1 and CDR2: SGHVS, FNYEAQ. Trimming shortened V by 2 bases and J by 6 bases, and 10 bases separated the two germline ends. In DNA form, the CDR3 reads TGTGCCAGCAGCTTAAGGCGCGACGCCGGGGAGCTGTTTTTT. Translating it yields CASSLRRDAGELFF.

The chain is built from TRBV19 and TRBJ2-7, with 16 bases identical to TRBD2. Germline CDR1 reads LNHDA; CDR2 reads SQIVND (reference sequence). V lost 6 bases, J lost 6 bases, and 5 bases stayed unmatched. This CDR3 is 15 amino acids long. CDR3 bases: TGTGCCAGTAGGGGACTAGCGGGAGGGCCGGCCGAGCAGTACTTC. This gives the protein CASRGLAGGPAEQYF.